The next 18 T cell receptor beta chains were all read from a single sample in a study of shared clonotypes between healthy human individuals. The data were produced by immunoSEQ multiplex PCR, yet TCRdb's version contains in-frame clones alone and is incomplete. The table includes under 600,000 clones, roughly 97% detected once. Source material: naive CD4+ T cells sorted from blood. Regarding subset: CD45RA+ positively selected. Source of these receptors: a woman aged 25-40 years in good health.

The chain combines TRBV10-3 with TRBJ2-6; tentative D call: TRBD1 (5 bases). The CDR3 consists of 13 residues. V lost 6 bases and J 4 bases, leaving 7 bases between the germline ends. Germline CDR1 ENHRY, CDR2 SYGVKD. CDR3 protein: CAIRGAGANVLTF. The CDR3 DNA sequence: TGTGCCATCAGAGGGGCAGGGGCCAACGTCCTGACTTTC.

The chain couples TRBV7-3 to TRBJ2-7; D could derive from TRBD1 or TRBD2 (5 bases each). The ends were cut back, 2 bases at V and 3 bases at J, with 11 bases in the middle. The CDR3 consists of 14 residues. The germline CDR1 and CDR2 sequences are SGHTA and FQGTGA. The CDR3 coding sequence is TGTGCCAGCAGCTTAGGGGGAGACCACTACGAGCAGTACTTC. This codes for CASSLGGDHYEQYF.

The rearrangement uses TRBV11-2 and TRBJ2-3; no clear D gene. Trimming took 2 bases from V and 6 from J, leaving 12 bases between them. This CDR3 region has 14 residues. Germline lookup yields CDR1 SGHAT and CDR2 FQNNGV. As DNA, the CDR3 is TGTGCCAGCAGCTTAAATCCCGGCAGGGATACGCAGTATTTT. Translation gives CASSLNPGRDTQYF.

The CDR3, as DNA: TGTGCCCCAAAACTAGCCGGAGAGAAAGGGAACACCGGGGAGCTGTTTTTT. Translation gives CAPKLAGEKGNTGELFF. The chain uses TRBV7-9 and TRBJ2-2; a weak D match, TRBD2 (6 bases). Looked up from germline, CDR1 is SEHNR and CDR2 is FQNEAQ (reference sequence). The CDR3 runs to 17 residues. The V gene lost 11 bases and the J gene lost 1 base, with 23 bases spanning the gap. Complete variable domain (other parts from reference TRBV7-9 and TRBJ2-2): DTGVSQNPRHKITKRGQNVTFRCDPISEHNRLYWYRQTLGQGPEFLTYFQNEAQLEKSRLLSDRFSAERPKGSFSTLEIQRTEQGDSAMYLCAPKLAGEKGNTGELFFGEGSRLTVL.

The V call is TRBV27, the J call TRBJ2-1, with 7 bases lining up with TRBD2. The CDR3 is 15 amino acids. Germline values: CDR1 MNHEY, CDR2 SMNVEV (reference sequence). The V and J ends lost 5 bases and 5 bases, in that order; junction bases with no gene match: 9. The CDR3 nucleotides are TGTGCCAGCAGTAACACCCGGGACTACAACAATGAGCAGTTCTTC. Encoded protein: CASSNTRDYNNEQFF.

This clone has only one observation. The J gene is TRBJ1-2, the V gene TRBV6-1; 11 bases align to TRBD1. Germline CDR1 MNHNS, CDR2 SASEGT. V lost 11 bases to trimming and J lost 6 bases; unmatched junction nucleotides: 8. The CDR3 extends over 13 amino acids. The CDR3 is CAVRDRGFDGYTF. CDR3 bases: TGTGCCGTCCGGGACAGGGGGTTTGATGGCTACACCTTC.

The chain employs TRBV7-9 and TRBJ1-2; D is undetermined. This CDR3 spans 12 amino acids. V dropped 2 bases and J dropped 5 bases, with 6 bases sitting between them. CDR1 is SEHNR, CDR2 FQNEAQ, per germline (reference sequence). CDR3 amino acids: CASSLLEYGYTF. CDR3 coding DNA: TGTGCCAGCAGCTTACTAGAGTATGGCTACACCTTC.

The chain joins TRBV18 to TRBJ1-5; a weak D match, TRBD1 (5 bases). The CDR3 is made up of 15 amino acids. In germline, CDR1 is KGHSH, CDR2 LQKENI. Trimming cost V 3 bases and J 1 base, with 10 bases left between them. The CDR3 bases are TGTGCCAGCTCACCCGGGGGGGACAGCAATCAGCCCCAGCATTTT. Translating it yields CASSPGGDSNQPQHF.

The chain combines TRBV5-1 with TRBJ2-1; 10 bases match TRBD2. The CDR3 is made up of 18 amino acids. Germline CDR1 SGHRS, CDR2 YFSETQ. After removal of 0 bases from V and 0 bases from J, the junction contained 6 bases not matched to a gene. DNA of the CDR3: TGCGCCAGCAGCTTGGAGGGACTAGCGAAGAGCTCCTACAATGAGCAGTTCTTC. Amino acid sequence: CASSLEGLAKSSYNEQFF.

This clone was recorded only once. CDR3 sequence (DNA): TGTGCCAGCAGTAGCAATATAGCGGGAGCTCCCTACGAGCAGTACTTC. It specifies CASSSNIAGAPYEQYF. The J gene is TRBJ2-7, the V gene TRBV27; 9 bases agree with TRBD2. In germline, CDR1 is MNHEY, CDR2 SMNVEV (reference sequence). The CDR3 length is 16 residues. With V trimmed by 5 bases and J by 2 bases, 10 bases remained unmatched.

This chain connects TRBV9 to TRBJ2-7; D gene unclear. V lost 4 bases, J lost 7 bases, and 9 bases lay in between. The CDR3 contains 11 residues. Germline assignment: CDR1 SGDLS and CDR2 YYNGEE. The CDR3 nucleotides read TGTGCCAGCAGCCTCCCGAGGGAGCAGTACTTC. Protein product: CASSLPREQYF.

For the CDR3, the DNA is TGTGCCAGCAGCCTTGGGTGGGGATCCGAGCAGTACTTC. This encodes CASSLGWGSEQYF. This chain links TRBV11-3 with TRBJ2-7; D remains ambiguous. The CDR3 covers 13 residues. Trimming cost V 5 bases and J 6 bases, with 14 bases left between them. Germline V CDR1 and CDR2: SGHNT, YENEEA.

The chain recombines TRBV10-3 with TRBJ1-1; D is unresolved. Germline CDR1 is ENHRY and CDR2 is SYGVKD. The CDR3 length is 13 residues. V was trimmed by 0 bases and J by 11 bases, leaving 13 bases between them. CDR3: CAISESQEGSAFF. In DNA form, the CDR3 reads TGTGCCATCAGTGAGTCCCAAGAGGGATCCGCTTTCTTT.

The rearrangement uses TRBV28 and TRBJ2-3, with 12 bases lining up with TRBD2. Trimming cost V 3 bases and J 1 base; bases outside gene matches: 8. The germline gives CDR1 MDHEN, CDR2 SYDVKM. CDR3 length equals 18 residues. For the CDR3, the DNA is TGTGCCAGCAGTTTGTCCCAAGGACTAGCGGGACGCACAGATACGCAGTATTTT. It specifies CASSLSQGLAGRTDTQYF. Based on the CDR3 plus reference TRBV28 and TRBJ2-3, the full variable domain is DVKVTQSSRYLVKRTGEKVFLECVQDMDHENMFWYRQDPGLGLRLIYFSYDVKMKEKGDIPEGYSVSREKKERFSLILESASTNQTSMYLCASSLSQGLAGRTDTQYFGPGTRLTVL.

The J gene is TRBJ2-2, the V gene TRBV28; D is unresolved. This CDR3 is 14 amino acids long. CDR1 MDHEN and CDR2 SYDVKM come from the germline V gene. V dropped 2 bases and J dropped 3 bases, with 7 bases sitting between them. For the CDR3, the DNA is TGTGCCAGCAGTTTAGACTCCTACACCGGGGAGCTGTTTTTT. Translated, it gives CASSLDSYTGELFF.

DNA of the CDR3: TGTGCCAGCAGTTTCGGGGGGGGCGAGCAGTACTTC. Encoded protein: CASSFGGGEQYF. The chain combines TRBV28 with TRBJ2-7, with 8 nucleotides matching TRBD2. Germline V CDR1 and CDR2: MDHEN, SYDVKM. Unmatched junction bases numbered 1, after V lost 3 bases and J lost 6 bases. The CDR3 runs 12 residues.

V gene TRBV27 combines with J gene TRBJ1-3, with 7 bases fitting TRBD1. V was pared by 8 bases and J by 6 bases, with 10 bases of the junction left unmatched. The CDR3 sequence is 14 residues long. Germline CDR1 reads MNHEY; CDR2 reads SMNVEV (reference sequence). The CDR3 reads CASSRTGPLNTIYF. In DNA form, the CDR3 reads TGTGCCAGCTCCCGGACAGGACCTTTAAACACCATATATTTT.

The chain couples TRBV19 to TRBJ2-2; either TRBD1 or TRBD2 may supply D (6 bases each). CDR1 is LNHDA and CDR2 is SQIVND in the germline V gene (reference sequence). Trimming stripped 3 bases from V and 0 bases from J, with 26 bases between. This CDR3 has 21 amino acids. The CDR3 sequence is CASSILRGMAGALANTGELFF. In DNA form, the CDR3 reads TGTGCCAGTAGTATTCTACGCGGGATGGCAGGGGCCCTCGCGAACACCGGGGAGCTGTTTTTT.